The T cell receptor beta chain described here comes from a study of brain T cells in children with intractable seizures. Notes on the study in general: Clones missing pre-surgery may reflect undersampling of that blood sample.

Some clones are missing from TCRdb's copy, which holds only in-frame ones; the method was immunoSEQ multiplex PCR. The sample lists about 340,000 clones; 93% were seen once. Points on this clone: Its antigen is as yet unknown.

This CDR3 has 15 amino acids. Trimming removed 1 base at V and 3 bases at J, with 12 bases between. Germline V gene sequence: CDR1 SGHDN, CDR2 FVKESK. Time point of the sample: blood from clinic visit 5 months post-surgery; TSC patient then seizure free. This clonotype originated in a boy less than two years old with tuberous sclerosis and intractable seizures. The sequencing used peripheral blood, collected more than 4 months after surgery. The rearrangement joins TRBV14 to TRBJ1-1; possible D gene TRBD1, 5 bases. CDR3 residues: CASSQAAGRYTEAFF. DNA of the CDR3: TGTGCCAGCAGCCAAGCGGCGGGGCGGTACACTGAAGCTTTCTTT.